Included here is one T cell receptor beta chain sequence, with context. The use of a sample-barcoded 5' primer and a J-beta primer mix characterized a second PCR of roughly 6 to 11 cycles. Using its own MiXCR run on the 5' RACE reads, TCRdb lists one record per CDR3 protein. The table has 800,000 or so distinct CDR3 sequences, around half seen once. The data originate from a study of blood T cells in healthy people across ages. Sequenced sample: blood. This clonotype was sampled from a man older than 75 in good health.

The CDR3 nucleotides read TGCGCCAGCAGCTTGGAATGGGTGTCGGCCTTCTACGAGCAGTACTTC. It is translated as CASSLEWVSAFYEQYF. The V call is TRBV5-1, the J call TRBJ2-7, with unresolved D. Germline V gene lookup returns CDR1 SGHRS and CDR2 YFSETQ. Trimming shortened V by 0 bases and J by 3 bases, and 16 bases separated the two germline ends. There are 16 residues in the CDR3.